This T cell receptor (beta chain) was retrieved from a study of untreated major depressive disorder. General study findings and limits: Depressed patients' CD4+ T cells carried increased TRBV05-01 (Vbeta 5.1) usage versus control CD4+ T cells. Each subject's top five TRBV05-01 clones were all private. The small study sample limits how generally findings apply.

The CDR3 is 14 amino acids. V was pared by 6 bases and J by 0 bases, with 8 bases between. CDR1 is SNHLY and CDR2 is FYNNEI in the germline V gene. On this clone: What it recognizes is unknown.

About 95% CD4+ purity was typical by flow cytometry. Clones were read by immunoSEQ multiplex PCR, and TCRdb kept only the in-frame ones, dropping some. The sample carries tens of thousands of clones, around 93% recorded once. The sample consisted of CD4+ T cells from PBMCs. The rearrangement links TRBV2 to TRBJ1-4; D is unresolved. The clonotype originates from a man aged 25 to 40 in good health. The CDR3 DNA reads as TGTGCCAGCAGGCTGCGATCAACTAATGAAAAACTGTTTTTT. This encodes CASRLRSTNEKLFF.